The 24 T cell receptor beta chains below were found in one sample sequenced in a study of beta chain features in type 1 diabetes. The sequenced template was cDNA made from the entire isolated RNA. The assay was immunoSEQ multiplex PCR, and TCRdb's table has in-frame clones only and misses some. Among about 240,000 clones listed, 25% to 30% were seen once. Sequences were obtained from central memory CD4+ T cells from blood. The receptors derive from a young man in good health.

The chain is built from TRBV28 and TRBJ2-7, with unresolved D. The ends were cut back, 7 bases at V and 0 bases at J, with 10 bases in the middle. This CDR3 has 13 amino acids. Germline V lookup: CDR1 MDHEN, CDR2 SYDVKM. The CDR3 DNA reads as TGTGCCAGCACCACGTTAAGCTCCTACGAGCAGTACTTC. Protein sequence: CASTTLSSYEQYF.

In this sample, this clone turned up many times. The genes are TRBV29-1 and TRBJ2-1; D unresolved. From germline, CDR1 is SQVTM and CDR2 ANQGSEA. Trimming removed 4 bases from V and 5 bases from J, with 12 bases in between. This CDR3 is built from 13 residues. The CDR3: CSVVLVSHNEQFF. The CDR3 DNA follows: TGCAGCGTTGTCCTAGTATCTCACAATGAGCAGTTCTTC.

The chain has TRBV12-5 and TRBJ2-3, with 12 bases aligning to TRBD2. Germline values: CDR1 LGHNT, CDR2 FRNRAP. The CDR3 has 16 residues. Trimming cost V 7 bases and J 4 bases; bases outside gene matches: 9. The CDR3 spells CASARGTSGFADTQYF. DNA of the CDR3: TGTGCTAGTGCTCGAGGGACTAGCGGGTTCGCAGATACGCAGTATTTT.

J is TRBJ1-6 and V is TRBV15; 8 bases agree with TRBD1. The CDR3 contains 18 residues. V shed 1 base, J shed 0 bases, and the junction held 5 bases outside the gene matches. The V gene's germline CDR1 is LNHNV and CDR2 YYDKDF (reference sequence). The CDR3 DNA reads TGTGCCACCAGCAGAGTGACAGGGGCCAGCTCCTATAATTCACCCCTCCACTTT. Residues: CATSRVTGASSYNSPLHF. Full variable domain (rest looked up from reference TRBV15 and TRBJ1-6): DAMVIQNPRYQVTQFGKPVTLSCSQTLNHNVMYWYQQKSSQAPKLLFHYYDKDFNNEADTPDNFQSRRPNTSFCFLDIRSPGLGDTAMYLCATSRVTGASSYNSPLHFGNGTRLTVT.

This clone appeared once. The chain combines TRBV9 with TRBJ2-3; TRBD1 might be the D (7 bases). CDR1 and CDR2 from the germline V gene are SGDLS and YYNGEE. V was cut by 4 bases and J by 2 bases, with 14 bases left in between. This CDR3 comprises 15 residues. The CDR3, as DNA: TGTGCCAGCAGCCTCAGGGGGGCGATCACAGATACGCAGTATTTT. Translated, it gives CASSLRGAITDTQYF.

This clone was seen a few times. This chain joins TRBV30 and TRBJ1-2, with 8 nucleotides matching TRBD1. This CDR3 region has 13 residues. The ends lost 3 bases at V and 4 bases at J; junction bases unmatched: 4. Per the germline V gene, CDR1 is GTSNPN and CDR2 is SVGIG (reference sequence). The DNA of the CDR3 is TGTGCCTGGAGGGGACAGGCCGTCTATGGCTACACCTTC. Translating it yields CAWRGQAVYGYTF.

The V gene is TRBV30, the J gene TRBJ2-3; the D is unclear. V lost 5 bases and J 2 bases, leaving 8 bases between the germline ends. The CDR3 spans 12 residues. CDR1 and CDR2 (germline): GTSNPN, SVGIG (reference sequence). CDR3 region: CAWSLDTDTQYF. The CDR3 DNA sequence: TGTGCCTGGTCCCTCGACACAGATACGCAGTATTTT.

This clone was counted only a few times. The gene calls are TRBV5-4 and TRBJ1-2; the match to TRBD1 covers 7 bases. Germline CDR1 reads SGHNT; CDR2 reads YYREEE (reference sequence). The length of the CDR3 is 14 residues. Unmatched junction bases numbered 8, after V lost 4 bases and J lost 5 bases. CDR3 sequence (DNA): TGTGCCAGCAGCCACCCTGGGACAGTATATGGCTACACCTTC. Its translation is CASSHPGTVYGYTF.

As for this clone: The identical CDR3 is also encoded by other nucleotide sequences in the sample. This chain's CDR3 is CASSLSGYTDTQYF. CDR3 bases: TGCGCCAGCAGCTTATCAGGGTACACAGATACGCAGTATTTT. The gene calls are TRBV5-1 and TRBJ2-3, with D possibly being TRBD1 (5 bases). The germline V gene has CDR1 SGHRS and CDR2 YFSETQ. Trimming removed 2 bases at V and 2 bases at J, with 9 bases between. The CDR3 spans 14 residues.

This clone appeared a few times. J is TRBJ2-5 and V is TRBV11-2; D not resolved. V was cut by 5 bases and J by 5 bases, with 9 bases left in between. This CDR3 region has 12 residues. The germline V gene encodes CDR1 SGHAT and CDR2 FQNNGV. The CDR3 is CASSPLRETQYF. In DNA form, the CDR3 reads TGTGCCAGCAGCCCCTTACGGGAGACCCAGTACTTC.

The gene calls are TRBV29-1 and TRBJ2-7, with TRBD1 matching 9 bases. Looked up from germline, CDR1 is SQVTM and CDR2 is ANQGSEA. The CDR3 has 13 amino acids. J gave up 6 bases and V 6 bases, and 9 bases lay outside the gene matches. The CDR3 spells CSVLQGASLEQYF. The CDR3 nucleotides read TGCAGCGTCCTACAGGGGGCGTCTCTCGAGCAGTACTTC.

This clone appeared a few times. The CDR3 region has the DNA TGCGCCAGCAGCTTGGACAGGTCCCCGGTTTACAATGAGCAGTTCTTC. It encodes CASSLDRSPVYNEQFF. The rearrangement links TRBV5-1 to TRBJ2-1, with a possible D match to TRBD1 (5 bases). Germline values: CDR1 SGHRS, CDR2 YFSETQ. This CDR3 region has 16 residues. The ends were cut back, 0 bases at V and 4 bases at J, with 14 bases in the middle.

This clone was seen a handful of times. The V call is TRBV4-3, the J call TRBJ1-1, with 9 bases that match TRBD1. Germline loops: CDR1 LGHNA, CDR2 YSLEER. The CDR3 has 14 residues. The J segment lost 8 bases and the V segment lost 2 bases, leaving 6 bases of the junction unmatched. CDR3 bases: TGCGCCAGCAGCCAACCCGGGACAGGGACAGAAGCTTTCTTT. It specifies CASSQPGTGTEAFF.

For the CDR3, the DNA is TGTGCCAGCAGCTCAGGACTAAGGTCAGATACGCAGTATTTT. As protein: CASSSGLRSDTQYF. The V and J genes are TRBV5-4 and TRBJ2-3; D might be TRBD2 (6 bases). Trimming left V 3 bases short and J 4 bases short, with 12 bases between. This CDR3 region has 14 residues. CDR1 SGHNT and CDR2 YYREEE come from the germline V gene (reference sequence).

This clone was counted many times. This chain connects TRBV5-1 to TRBJ2-7, with D unresolved. Germline values: CDR1 SGHRS, CDR2 YFSETQ. V shed 6 bases and J shed 1 base, with 14 bases lying between them. This CDR3 region has 14 residues. The CDR3 spells CASTKEDGSYEQYF. The CDR3 DNA sequence: TGCGCCAGCACCAAAGAGGACGGATCCTACGAGCAGTACTTC.

The V gene is TRBV5-1, the J gene TRBJ2-3, with a weak D call TRBD1 (5 bases). V gave up 0 bases and J gave up 2 bases, with 10 bases separating them. The CDR3 extends over 15 amino acids. Germline-derived CDR1 and CDR2 are SGHRS and YFSETQ. This CDR3 reads CASSLDRPATDTQYF. CDR3 in DNA: TGCGCCAGCAGCTTGGACAGGCCAGCCACAGATACGCAGTATTTT.

The chain joins TRBV11-2 to TRBJ1-6, with a possible D match to TRBD1 (5 bases). Germline V gene data show CDR1 as SGHAT and CDR2 as FQNNGV. CDR3 size: 15 residues. The ends were cut back, 5 bases at V and 7 bases at J, with 15 bases in the middle. The CDR3 region has the DNA TGTGCCAGCAGCCCCCAGGGAGCGAGGAATTCACCCCTCCACTTT. Translating gives CASSPQGARNSPLHF.

The chain links TRBV6-1 to TRBJ2-2; D gene unclear. This CDR3 is built from 14 residues. Per germline, CDR1 MNHNS and CDR2 SASEGT. V was clipped by 6 bases and J by 3 bases, with 11 bases between them. As DNA, the CDR3 is TGTGCCAGCAGACTGGATGGGGACACCGGGGAGCTGTTTTTT. It codes for CASRLDGDTGELFF.

This clone was seen just once. The chain couples TRBV18 to TRBJ2-4, with 13 bases lining up with TRBD2. J gave up 0 bases and V 6 bases, and 8 bases lay outside the gene matches. Germline V gene lookup returns CDR1 KGHSH and CDR2 LQKENI. CDR3 length: 18 amino acids. Here the CDR3 reads CASSRGTSGILAKNIQYF. Written as DNA, the CDR3 is TGTGCCAGCTCGCGCGGGACTAGCGGGATTCTAGCCAAAAACATTCAGTACTTC.

The rearrangement uses TRBV11-2 and TRBJ1-2; the match to TRBD1 covers 10 bases. The trim removed 4 bases at V and 4 bases at J, leaving 3 bases unmatched. The germline gives CDR1 SGHAT, CDR2 FQNNGV. The CDR3 extends over 14 amino acids. The CDR3 loop is CASSSRDRGYGYTF. The CDR3 DNA reads TGTGCCAGCAGCTCCAGGGACAGGGGCTATGGCTACACCTTC.

This clone was observed at least ten times. Its ends do not fully match the called genes, so a read error is possible. This chain joins TRBV28 and TRBJ1-2, with TRBD1 matching 7 bases. The CDR3 has 13 residues. The germline CDR1 and CDR2 sequences are MDHEN and SYDVKM. CDR3 DNA: TGTGCCAGCAGTTCCGCGAGAACCAACCGGGACAGCTTC. Its translation is CASSSARTNRDSF.

CDR3 sequence (DNA): TGTGCCAGCAAGGGTTTCTCCATCCATCCTAGCACAGATACGCAGTATTTT. It specifies CASKGFSIHPSTDTQYF. The chain recombines TRBV21-1 with TRBJ2-3. TRBV21-1 is a known pseudogene. The CDR3 covers 17 residues.

On this clone itself: In the same sample, other DNA sequences code for this CDR3. This chain uses TRBV4-3 with TRBJ1-5; D unresolved. CDR1 and CDR2 (germline): LGHNA, YSLEER. The CDR3 spans 15 residues. The V gene lost 0 bases and the J gene lost 1 base, with 7 bases spanning the gap. The CDR3 is CASSQDTQSNQPQHF. The CDR3 DNA sequence: TGCGCCAGCAGCCAAGATACCCAGAGCAATCAGCCCCAGCATTTT.

This clone occurred many times. CDR3 bases: TGTGCCAGCTCACCACCGTTGTTTAAGACTGAAGCTTTCTTT. Translation: CASSPPLFKTEAFF. The chain has TRBV18 and TRBJ1-1; D not resolved. Between the trimmed V and J ends, which lost 0 bases and 5 bases, there was a span of 10 bases. Germline V lookup: CDR1 KGHSH, CDR2 LQKENI. CDR3 size: 14 residues.